This T cell receptor (beta chain) was sequenced during a study of blood T cells in healthy people across ages. Findings and limits, study-wide: A conclusive naive versus antigen-experienced comparison was prevented by the unsorted PBMCs.

Through a sample-barcoded 5' primer and a J-beta primer mix, a second PCR was run for roughly 6 to 11 cycles. Every individual sample yielded 2.5 million or more paired-end reads (each containing CDR3). TCRdb re-called the 5' RACE reads through MiXCR, storing one row per CDR3 protein. This sample has 780,000 or so distinct CDR3 sequences, with roughly three fifths found just once. With respect to this clonotype: Its target is unknown.

Germline V gene sequence: CDR1 SGHAT, CDR2 FQNNGV. The CDR3 has 13 amino acids. Trimming left V 9 bases short and J 5 bases short, with 16 bases between. They isolated at least 6 million PBMCs from each sample. Total RNA, at least 5 micrograms per sample, was extracted from PBMCs. The rearrangement joins TRBV11-2 to TRBJ2-5, with D maybe TRBD1 (6 bases). The specimen was blood. This receptor was taken from a middle-aged man in good health. This CDR3 is CASTTGMGETQYF. The CDR3 region has the DNA TGTGCCAGTACCACAGGGATGGGCGAGACCCAGTACTTC. The full variable domain, rest sourced from reference TRBV11-2 and TRBJ2-5, is EAGVAQSPRYKIIEKRQSVAFWCNPISGHATLYWYQQILGQGPKLLIQFQNNGVVDDSQLPKDRFSAERLKGVDSTLKIQPAKLEDSAVYLCASTTGMGETQYFGPGTRLLVL.